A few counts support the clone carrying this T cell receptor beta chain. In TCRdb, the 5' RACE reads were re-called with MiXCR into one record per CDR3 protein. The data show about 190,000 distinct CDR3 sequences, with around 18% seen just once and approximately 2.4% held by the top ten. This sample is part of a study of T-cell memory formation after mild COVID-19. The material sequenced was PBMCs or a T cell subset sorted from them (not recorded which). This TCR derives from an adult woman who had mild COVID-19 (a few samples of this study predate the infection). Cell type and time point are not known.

CDR3 protein: CASSLAAGATYEQYF. The CDR3 region has the DNA TGCGCCAGCAGCTTGGCGGCAGGGGCTACCTACGAGCAGTACTTC. This chain joins TRBV5-1 and TRBJ2-7; D might be TRBD1 (6 bases). Germline V lookup: CDR1 SGHRS, CDR2 YFSETQ. This CDR3 has 15 residues. Trimming pared 0 bases from V and 2 bases from J, leaving 12 bases between.